Listed below are T cell receptor beta chains from one sample, sequenced in a study of cytomegalovirus exposure and HLA in healthy donors. TCRdb's copy holds only in-frame clones and misses some; the assay was immunoSEQ multiplex PCR. The data show approximately 97,000 clones, 80% to 85% seen once. Sequenced: PBMCs. These receptors were collected from a woman between 65 and 79 years old in good health and CMV-seropositive. The CDR3 runs from the conserved cysteine through the conserved F or W. A D gene is named only where the DNA matches it firmly. Only some rows state a clone size, as once, few, many or a class for expanded clones.

>TRBV27|few|TRBD1|TRBJ2-1
CASSLSWDRVSSEQFF
TGTGCCAGCAGTTTATCGTGGGACAGGGTAAGCAGTGAGCAGTTCTTC
>TRBV5-1|few|-|TRBJ1-2
CASSLDPGASNYGYTF
TGCGCCAGCAGCTTGGACCCCGGAGCCTCGAACTATGGCTACACCTTC
>TRBV28|-|TRBD2|TRBJ2-2
CASSVTSGWNTGELFF
TGTGCCAGCAGTGTGACTAGCGGTTGGAACACCGGGGAGCTGTTTTTT
>TRBV10-1|-|TRBD1|TRBJ2-7
CASSEVGTGTYEQYF
TGCGCCAGCAGTGAAGTAGGGACAGGGACCTACGAGCAGTACTTC
>TRBV28|-|-|TRBJ2-3
CATDPLADRHTDTQYF
TGTGCCACCGACCCGTTAGCGGACCGACACACAGATACGCAGTATTTT
>TRBV6-6|-|-|TRBJ2-7
CASSYRGGYEQYF
TGTGCCAGCAGTTACAGGGGGGGCTACGAGCAGTACTTC
>TRBV11-2|once|-|TRBJ1-1
CASSLGRMNTEAFF
TGTGCCAGCAGCTTAGGGCGGATGAACACTGAAGCTTTCTTT
>TRBV6-1|once|-|TRBJ1-2
CASSESETANYGYTF
TGTGCCAGCAGTGAAAGCGAGACAGCGAACTATGGCTACACCTTC
>TRBV30|few|TRBD1|TRBJ2-7
CAWSVQDRPYEQYF
TGTGCCTGGAGTGTACAGGACAGGCCCTACGAGCAGTACTTC
>TRBV19|-|-|TRBJ2-6
CASSRQSSGANVLTF
TGTGCCAGTAGTCGACAGTCCTCTGGGGCCAACGTCCTGACTTTC
>TRBV30|-|TRBD1|TRBJ2-7
CAWSLPRTATGDYEQYF
TGTGCCTGGAGTTTACCCCGCACCGCGACAGGGGACTACGAGCAGTACTTC
>TRBV9|-|TRBD1|TRBJ2-2
CASTQGALGSTGELFF
TGTGCCAGCACCCAGGGGGCGCTGGGTTCAACCGGGGAGCTGTTTTTT
>TRBV7-3|-|TRBD2|TRBJ2-1
CASSPRLAGELENEQFF
TGTGCCAGCAGCCCGAGACTAGCGGGAGAGCTTGAGAATGAGCAGTTCTTC
>TRBV29-1|-|TRBD2|TRBJ2-1
CSVRLAGGNEQFF
TGCAGCGTGCGACTAGCGGGAGGAAATGAGCAGTTCTTC
>TRBV7-9|-|TRBD1|TRBJ1-2
CASSPRTGNYGYTF
TGTGCCAGCAGCCCCCGGACAGGCAACTATGGCTACACCTTC
>TRBV7-2|-|TRBD1|TRBJ2-1
CASRSTGVHEQFF
TGTGCCAGCAGGTCGACAGGGGTCCATGAGCAGTTCTTC
>TRBV7-8|-|-|TRBJ2-7
CASSLGGDEQYF
TGTGCCAGCAGCTTAGGGGGAGACGAGCAGTACTTC